The clone carrying this T cell receptor (beta chain) turned up a few times. Antigen unknown. The sample belongs to a study of blood T cells in healthy people across ages. Broader study findings: Reliance upon unsorted PBMCs precluded definitive naive versus antigen-experienced comparison.

Germline trimming cut 4 bases from V and 2 bases from J; bases unmatched to any gene: 21. The V gene's germline CDR1 is SEHNR and CDR2 FQNEAQ (reference sequence). The CDR3 spans 20 residues. The second PCR ran roughly 7 to 12 cycles with a sample-barcoded 5' primer and J-beta primers. TCRdb reprocessed the 5' RACE reads with MiXCR, giving one entry per CDR3 protein. In the table there are about 570,000 distinct CDR3 sequences, roughly 28% of which are singletons. The sample comprised blood. This sequence originates from a woman aged 70 to 79 in good health. The chain links TRBV7-9 to TRBJ2-3, with TRBD1 matching over 7 bases. The CDR3 sequence: CASSYLGEEEQGSATDTQYF. The CDR3 nucleotides read TGTGCCAGCAGCTACCTAGGTGAGGAAGAACAGGGGAGCGCCACAGATACGCAGTATTTT. Looking up the rest from reference TRBV7-9 and TRBJ2-3 gives the full variable domain: DTGVSQNPRHKITKRGQNVTFRCDPISEHNRLYWYRQTLGQGPEFLTYFQNEAQLEKSRLLSDRFSAERPKGSFSTLEIQRTEQGDSAMYLCASSYLGEEEQGSATDTQYFGPGTRLTVL.